A single sample is the source of the 3 T cell receptor beta chains below, sequenced in a study of T cells in Graves' hyperthyroidism and ophthalmopathy. The TCR beta CDR3 regions underwent amplification using RNA transcripts as the source. TCR CDR3 underwent first-round RT-PCR with the HTBI primer set. MiXCR, applied by TCRdb to the multiplex PCR reads, yields one record per CDR3 protein. The sample contains about 840,000 distinct CDR3 sequences, about 38% of which appear only once. The sample was blood. These receptors were obtained from a man aged 18 to 30 with Graves' hyperthyroidism.

V is TRBV25-1 and J is TRBJ2-5; 15 positions match TRBD2. The germline V gene has CDR1 MGHDK and CDR2 SYGVNS. With V trimmed by 8 bases and J by 3 bases, 4 bases remained unmatched. There are 15 residues in the CDR3. The CDR3 loop reads CASGGLAGGKETQYF. The CDR3 coding sequence is TGTGCCAGCGGGGGACTAGCGGGGGGCAAAGAGACCCAGTACTTC.

This clonotype was counted at least ten times. The chain uses TRBV7-2 and TRBJ1-5, with D possibly TRBD1 on 6 matching bases. The CDR3 is 14 amino acids. The germline V and J ends were trimmed by 5 bases and 7 bases, with 15 bases remaining between them. The germline CDR1 and CDR2 sequences are SGHTA and FQGNSA. The CDR3: CASSPHQGMQPQHF. The CDR3 nucleotides read TGTGCCAGCAGCCCTCACCAGGGGATGCAGCCCCAGCATTTT.

The gene calls are TRBV2 and TRBJ1-2; D may be TRBD1 (5 bases). V was trimmed by 6 bases and J by 0 bases, leaving 14 bases between them. The CDR3 contains 15 residues. Germline lookup yields CDR1 SNHLY and CDR2 FYNNEI. CDR3 in amino acids: CASSRDPLANYGYTF. For the CDR3, the DNA is TGTGCCAGCAGCAGGGATCCCCTAGCTAACTATGGCTACACCTTC.